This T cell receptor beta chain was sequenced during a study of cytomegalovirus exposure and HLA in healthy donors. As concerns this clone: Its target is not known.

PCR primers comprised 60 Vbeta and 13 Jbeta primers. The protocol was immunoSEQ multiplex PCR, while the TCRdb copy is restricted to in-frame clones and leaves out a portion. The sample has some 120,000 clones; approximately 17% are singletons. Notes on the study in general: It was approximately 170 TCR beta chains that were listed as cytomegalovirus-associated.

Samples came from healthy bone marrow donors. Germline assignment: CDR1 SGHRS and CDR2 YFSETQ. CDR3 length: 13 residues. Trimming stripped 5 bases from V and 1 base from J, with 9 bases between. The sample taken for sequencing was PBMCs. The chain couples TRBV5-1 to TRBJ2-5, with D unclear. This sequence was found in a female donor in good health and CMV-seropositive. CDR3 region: CASRNGLQETQYF. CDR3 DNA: TGCGCCAGCAGAAATGGCCTCCAAGAGACCCAGTACTTC.